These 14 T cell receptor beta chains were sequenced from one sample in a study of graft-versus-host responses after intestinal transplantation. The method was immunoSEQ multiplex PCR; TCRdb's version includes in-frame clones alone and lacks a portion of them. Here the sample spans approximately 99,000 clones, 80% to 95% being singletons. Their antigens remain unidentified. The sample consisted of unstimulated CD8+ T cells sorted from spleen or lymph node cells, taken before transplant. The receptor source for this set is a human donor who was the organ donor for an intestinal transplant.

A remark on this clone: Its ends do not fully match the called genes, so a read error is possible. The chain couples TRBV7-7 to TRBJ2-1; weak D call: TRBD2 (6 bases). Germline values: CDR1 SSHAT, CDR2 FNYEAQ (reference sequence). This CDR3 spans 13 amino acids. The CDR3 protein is CASSLAANNEQFF. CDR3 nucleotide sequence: TGTGCTAGCAGCTTAGCGGCAAACAATGAGCAGTTCTTC. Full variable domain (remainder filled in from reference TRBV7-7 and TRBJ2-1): GAGVSQSPRYKVTKRGQDVTLRCDPISSHATLYWYQQALGQGPEFLTYFNYEAQPDKSGLPSDRFSAERPEGSISTLTIQRTEQRDSAMYRCASSLAANNEQFFGPGTRLTVL.

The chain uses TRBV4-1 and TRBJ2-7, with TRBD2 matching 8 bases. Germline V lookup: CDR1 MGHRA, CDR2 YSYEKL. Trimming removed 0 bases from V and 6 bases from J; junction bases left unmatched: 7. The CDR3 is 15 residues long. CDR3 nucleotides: TGCGCCAGCAGCCAAGAGGGTAGCGGGATCAGCGAGCAGTACTTC. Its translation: CASSQEGSGISEQYF.

The CDR3 sequence is CASSLFEGRESNQPQHF. The CDR3 bases are TGTGCCAGCAGTTTATTTGAGGGTAGGGAAAGCAATCAGCCCCAGCATTTT. V and J are TRBV28 and TRBJ1-5; D remains unclear. The germline CDR1 and CDR2 sequences are MDHEN and SYDVKM. The CDR3 has 17 amino acids. V gave up 1 base and J gave up 1 base, with 14 bases separating them.

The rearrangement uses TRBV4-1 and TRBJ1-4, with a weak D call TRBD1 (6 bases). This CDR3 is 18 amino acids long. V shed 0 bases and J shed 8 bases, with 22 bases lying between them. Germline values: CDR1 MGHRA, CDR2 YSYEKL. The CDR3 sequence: CASSQDWEGQIGGEKLFF. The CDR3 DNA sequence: TGCGCCAGCAGCCAAGACTGGGAAGGACAGATAGGTGGGGAAAAACTGTTTTTT.

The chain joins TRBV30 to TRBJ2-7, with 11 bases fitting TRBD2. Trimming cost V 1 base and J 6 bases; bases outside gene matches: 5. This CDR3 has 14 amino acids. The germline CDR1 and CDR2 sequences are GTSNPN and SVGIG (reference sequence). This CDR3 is CAWSDGTSGSEQYF. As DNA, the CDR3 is TGTGCCTGGAGTGACGGGACTAGCGGTTCCGAGCAGTACTTC.

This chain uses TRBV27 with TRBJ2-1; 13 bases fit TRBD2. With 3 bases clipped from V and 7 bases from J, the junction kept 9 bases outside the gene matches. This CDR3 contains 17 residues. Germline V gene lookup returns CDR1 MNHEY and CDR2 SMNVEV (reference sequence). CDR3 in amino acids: CASSFRGLAGIGNEQFF. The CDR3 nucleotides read TGTGCCAGCAGTTTCCGGGGACTAGCGGGAATCGGGAATGAGCAGTTCTTC.

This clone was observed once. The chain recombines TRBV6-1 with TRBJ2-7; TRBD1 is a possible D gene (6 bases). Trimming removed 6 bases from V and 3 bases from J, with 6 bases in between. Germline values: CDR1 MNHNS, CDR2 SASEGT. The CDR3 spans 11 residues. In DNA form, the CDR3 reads TGTGCCAGCAGGGGACACTACGAGCAGTACTTC. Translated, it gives CASRGHYEQYF.

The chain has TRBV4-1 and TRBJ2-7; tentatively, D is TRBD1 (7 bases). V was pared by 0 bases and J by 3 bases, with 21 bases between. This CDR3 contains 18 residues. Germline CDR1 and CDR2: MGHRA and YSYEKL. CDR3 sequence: CASSQEGNGGGSLYEQYF. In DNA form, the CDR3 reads TGCGCCAGCAGCCAAGAGGGTAATGGAGGGGGCTCCCTCTACGAGCAGTACTTC.

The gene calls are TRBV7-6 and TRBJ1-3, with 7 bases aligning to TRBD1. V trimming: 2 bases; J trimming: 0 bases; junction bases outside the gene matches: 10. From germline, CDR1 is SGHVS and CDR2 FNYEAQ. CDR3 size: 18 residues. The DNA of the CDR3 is TGTGCCAGCAGCTTACATAACGGACAGGCGCCCTCTGGAAACACCATATATTTT. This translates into CASSLHNGQAPSGNTIYF.

The CDR3 region has the DNA TGTGCCAGCAGCTCCGGGAGCCACTATGGCTACACCTTC. Amino acid sequence: CASSSGSHYGYTF. The rearrangement joins TRBV27 to TRBJ1-2; D unclear. The CDR3 has 13 amino acids. The V gene lost 6 bases and the J gene lost 3 bases, with 11 bases spanning the gap. Germline V gene data show CDR1 as MNHEY and CDR2 as SMNVEV (reference sequence).

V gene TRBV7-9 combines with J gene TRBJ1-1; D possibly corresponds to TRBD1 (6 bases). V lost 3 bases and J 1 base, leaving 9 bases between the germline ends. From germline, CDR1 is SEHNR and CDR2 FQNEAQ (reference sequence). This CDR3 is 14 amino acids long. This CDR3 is CASSFMGANTEAFF. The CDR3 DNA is TGTGCCAGCAGCTTCATGGGGGCGAACACTGAAGCTTTCTTT.

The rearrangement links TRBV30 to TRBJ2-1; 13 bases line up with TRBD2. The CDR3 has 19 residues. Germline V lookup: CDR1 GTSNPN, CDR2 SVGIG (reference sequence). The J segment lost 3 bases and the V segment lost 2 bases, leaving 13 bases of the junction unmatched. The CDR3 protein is CAWSPLLLAGGVLYNEQFF. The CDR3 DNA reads TGTGCCTGGAGTCCGTTATTACTAGCGGGGGGGGTACTCTACAATGAGCAGTTCTTC.

Here the CDR3 reads CASSSRVTDTQYF. The CDR3 DNA is TGTGCCAGCAGCTCCCGAGTCACAGATACGCAGTATTTT. V gene TRBV7-2 combines with J gene TRBJ2-3; D call uncertain. This CDR3 region has 13 residues. CDR1 and CDR2 from the germline V gene are SGHTA and FQGNSA. V lost 4 bases and J lost 2, with 7 bases in between.

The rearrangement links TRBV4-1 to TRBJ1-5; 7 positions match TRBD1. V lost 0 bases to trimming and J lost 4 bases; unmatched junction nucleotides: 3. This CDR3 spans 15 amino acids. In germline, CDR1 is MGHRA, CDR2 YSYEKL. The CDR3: CASSQDDRENQPQHF. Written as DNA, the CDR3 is TGCGCCAGCAGCCAAGATGACAGGGAAAATCAGCCCCAGCATTTT.